This TCR beta chain was sequenced during a study of beta chain features in type 1 diabetes. The CDR3 covers 15 residues. Germline V gives CDR1 GTSNPN, CDR2 SVGIG (reference sequence). V shed 4 bases, J shed 6 bases, and the junction held 8 bases outside the gene matches. Study conclusions and caveats: Reads derived from cDNA could over-represent cells showing high TCR expression. Researchers report that Type 1 diabetes patients had moderately but significantly shorter TCRB CDR3s across all four CD4+ subsets.

With respect to this clone: Its antigen is unknown.

cDNA synthesis used the whole RNA isolate, giving expressed TCRB sequences. Some clones are missing from TCRdb's copy, which holds only in-frame ones; the method was immunoSEQ multiplex PCR. The profile shows 300,000 or so clones, more than 13% of them singletons. The TCR originated in a man under 40 with type 1 diabetes. The rearrangement links TRBV30 to TRBJ2-3; 12 bases are a match to TRBD1. The specimen sequenced was naive CD4+ T cells from blood. The CDR3 DNA follows: TGTGCCTGGACCCTACGGGACAGGGGGCCGGATACGCAGTATTTT. As protein: CAWTLRDRGPDTQYF.